The 18 T cell receptor beta chains reported below all come from one sample, sequenced in a study of T-cell reconstitution after alpha-beta-depleted transplantation in children. This sample's TCRbeta library carried unique molecular identifier barcodes. Each CDR3 protein gets one entry after TCRdb re-called the PCR reads with MiXCR. The sample lists 400,000 to 450,000 distinct CDR3 sequences, over 40% occurring once. This material consisted of PBMCs, taken before TCRalphabeta/CD19-depleted stem cell transplant. The origin of the receptors is a girl aged 2 to 10 with aplastic anemia, due to receive a stem cell transplant.

This chain uses TRBV14 with TRBJ2-5; TRBD2 aligns across 12 bases. V lost 0 bases and J lost 2; bases outside the gene matches: 7. Germline V gene lookup returns CDR1 SGHDN and CDR2 FVKESK. The CDR3 extends over 18 amino acids. CDR3 in DNA: TGTGCCAGCAGCCAAGATGGGACTAGCGGGTCGATACAAGAGACCCAGTACTTC. Residues: CASSQDGTSGSIQETQYF.

CDR3 in DNA: TGTGCCAGCAGCTTGGGGGGGACAGGGCTGAACACTGAAGCTTTCTTT. Its protein product is CASSLGGTGLNTEAFF. The chain is built from TRBV5-6 and TRBJ1-1; TRBD1 agrees at 9 bases. CDR1 and CDR2 from the germline V gene are SGHDT and YYEEEE. The CDR3 covers 16 residues. J lost 0 bases, V lost 0 bases, and 3 bases had no gene match.

This clonotype was recorded at least ten times. J is TRBJ2-7 and V is TRBV5-1; D gene unclear. This CDR3 has 14 residues. Germline values: CDR1 SGHRS, CDR2 YFSETQ. V was cut by 0 bases and J by 2 bases, with 9 bases left in between. This CDR3 is CASSLVPDAYEQYF. The CDR3 DNA is TGCGCCAGCAGCTTGGTCCCTGACGCCTACGAGCAGTACTTC.

The CDR3: CASSWGHDTEAFF. CDR3 sequence (DNA): TGCGCCAGCAGCTGGGGTCATGACACTGAAGCTTTCTTT. The chain has TRBV5-1 and TRBJ1-1; the D is unclear. Germline V lookup: CDR1 SGHRS, CDR2 YFSETQ. Trimming removed 3 bases at V and 3 bases at J, with 9 bases between. This CDR3 region has 13 residues. The full variable domain, in which reference TRBV5-1 and TRBJ1-1 provide the parts outside the CDR3, is KAGVTQTPRYLIKTRGQQVTLSCSPISGHRSVSWYQQTPGQGLQFLFEYFSETQRNKGNFPGRFSGRQFSNSRSEMNVSTLELGDSALYLCASSWGHDTEAFFGQGTRLTVV.

Only a few counts were recorded for this clonotype. The V call is TRBV6-5, the J call TRBJ2-2; D remains ambiguous. Trimming shortened V by 3 bases and J by 6 bases, and 8 bases separated the two germline ends. This CDR3 contains 13 residues. Germline V gives CDR1 MNHEY, CDR2 SVGAGI. Written as DNA, the CDR3 is TGTGCCAGCAGTTATGGAAGAGCCGGGGAGCTGTTTTTT. It yields the protein CASSYGRAGELFF.

This clonotype has just a few counts. The chain joins TRBV4-3 to TRBJ2-1, with 9 bases fitting TRBD2. Trimming removed 4 bases from V and 0 bases from J; junction bases left unmatched: 7. The CDR3 has 17 amino acids. Looked up from germline, CDR1 is LGHNA and CDR2 is YSLEER. The CDR3 sequence: CASSRARTSDSYNEQFF. The CDR3 bases are TGCGCCAGCAGCCGGGCGAGGACTAGCGACTCCTACAATGAGCAGTTCTTC.

The chain has TRBV5-6 and TRBJ1-2; D is uncertain. Trimming removed 0 bases at V and 4 bases at J, with 7 bases between. This CDR3 has 13 residues. CDR1 and CDR2 from the germline V gene are SGHDT and YYEEEE. CDR3 sequence: CASSLGLRYGYTF. CDR3 bases: TGTGCCAGCAGCTTGGGGTTGCGCTATGGCTACACCTTC. Using reference TRBV5-6 and TRBJ1-2 for the parts outside the CDR3, the full variable domain is DAGVTQSPTHLIKTRGQQVTLRCSPKSGHDTVSWYQQALGQGPQFIFQYYEEEERQRGNFPDRFSGHQFPNYSSELNVNALLLGDSALYLCASSLGLRYGYTFGSGTRLTVV.

This rearrangement joins TRBV10-2 to TRBJ2-5, with D maybe TRBD2 (6 bases). V lost 7 bases and J lost 3, with 15 bases in between. Germline loops: CDR1 WSHSY, CDR2 SAAADI. The CDR3 spans 14 residues. The DNA of the CDR3 is TGCGCCAGCACCCCCCTTAGCGGAAAAGAGACCCAGTACTTC. Its protein product is CASTPLSGKETQYF.

This clonotype was seen repeatedly, ten times or more. The chain employs TRBV29-1 and TRBJ2-5, with D perhaps being TRBD1 or TRBD2 (6 bases each). V dropped 6 bases and J dropped 1 base, with 18 bases sitting between them. The CDR3 totals 15 residues. The germline gives CDR1 SQVTM, CDR2 ANQGSEA. CDR3 bases: TGCAGCGTACCCGGCAGGGGAGGCGGCCAAGAGACCCAGTACTTC. Amino acid sequence: CSVPGRGGGQETQYF.

This sequence joins TRBV29-1 and TRBJ2-1; 9 nucleotides agree with TRBD2. CDR3 length: 15 amino acids. The germline V gene has CDR1 SQVTM and CDR2 ANQGSEA. Losses at the gene ends were 3 bases for V and 4 bases for J; bases not matched to a gene: 7. The CDR3 protein is CSVEEREAFYNEQFF. CDR3 DNA sequence: TGCAGCGTTGAGGAGCGGGAGGCCTTTTACAATGAGCAGTTCTTC.

On this clonotype: An end of the junction does not agree with germline; a read error may underlie this. This rearrangement joins TRBV20-1 to TRBJ2-3, with 16 bases lining up with TRBD2. The CDR3 is 16 residues long. Germline values: CDR1 DFQATT, CDR2 SNEGSKA (reference sequence). CDR3 sequence reads: CSAPGTSGRAKDTQSF. In DNA, the CDR3 is TGCAGTGCTCCAGGGACTAGCGGGAGGGCCAAAGATACGCAGTCTTTT.

This clonotype was observed a handful of times. The rearrangement links TRBV28 to TRBJ2-2; D is undetermined. This CDR3 region has 16 residues. Trimming stripped 3 bases from V and 5 bases from J, with 16 bases between. Germline CDR1 is MDHEN and CDR2 is SYDVKM. The CDR3, as DNA: TGTGCCAGCAGTTTTCCGGGCAGTCTACGTACCGGGGAGCTGTTTTTT. Encoded protein: CASSFPGSLRTGELFF.

Only a few counts were recorded for this clonotype. The chain has TRBV9 and TRBJ1-4; a weak D match, TRBD1 (5 bases). The CDR3 consists of 14 residues. The germline V gene encodes CDR1 SGDLS and CDR2 YYNGEE. V gave up 2 bases and J gave up 7 bases, with 12 bases separating them. This CDR3 reads CASSVGDGSEKLFF. The CDR3 nucleotides read TGTGCCAGCAGCGTGGGGGACGGGTCTGAAAAACTGTTTTTT.

The chain combines TRBV20-1 with TRBJ1-1, with D unresolved. The CDR3 is 13 residues long. The germline V gene has CDR1 DFQATT and CDR2 SNEGSKA (reference sequence). Trimming pared 6 bases from V and 0 bases from J, leaving 11 bases between. This chain's CDR3 is CSASGAVNTEAFF. In DNA, the CDR3 is TGCAGTGCCTCGGGAGCGGTGAACACTGAAGCTTTCTTT.

This clonotype was found a few times. As DNA, the CDR3 is TGTGCCAGCAGTTTTGGGCGGGAGGGGTACAATGAGCAGTTCTTC. It is translated as CASSFGREGYNEQFF. V is TRBV28 and J is TRBJ2-1; TRBD2 matches 9 bases. The CDR3 is made up of 15 amino acids. The germline CDR1 and CDR2 sequences are MDHEN and SYDVKM. V lost 3 bases to trimming and J lost 4 bases; unmatched junction nucleotides: 4.

The CDR3 is CAISESGWSQHF. CDR3 DNA sequence: TGTGCCATCAGTGAGTCAGGGTGGAGCCAGCATTTT. V gene TRBV10-3 combines with J gene TRBJ1-5; D not certain. Deletions cut 0 bases from V and 12 bases from J, with 9 bases between. Germline CDR1 and CDR2: ENHRY and SYGVKD. The CDR3 has 12 residues.

The chain uses TRBV4-1 and TRBJ1-1; unclear D gene. The V gene lost 3 bases and the J gene lost 7 bases, with 15 bases spanning the gap. The CDR3 consists of 14 residues. Germline assignment: CDR1 MGHRA and CDR2 YSYEKL. The DNA of the CDR3 is TGCGCCAGCAGCCACCCAGGTAGTGGAAGTGAAGCTTTCTTT. Protein product: CASSHPGSGSEAFF.

This clonotype has a count of ten or more. The J gene is TRBJ1-3, the V gene TRBV12-3 or TRBV12-4; 7 nucleotides match TRBD1. The CDR3 length is 15 residues. V shed 5 bases, J shed 3 bases, and the junction held 7 bases outside the gene matches. The DNA of the CDR3 is TGTGCCAGCAGTCTCACAGGGGTCGTTGGAAACACCATATATTTT. This translates into CASSLTGVVGNTIYF.